This T cell receptor (beta chain) was documented in a study of Ad26.COV2.S vaccination and SARS-CoV-2 variants. Notes on this clone: Antigen specificity is unknown.

With 2 bases removed from V and 4 bases from J, the gap between germline ends came to 5 bases. Germline CDR1 reads SEHNR; CDR2 reads FQNEAQ (reference sequence). The CDR3 has 12 residues. Study-wide results and limits: Responses of T cells in total may have been underestimated by the TCR breadth and depth analyses.

Sequencing was performed with immunoSEQ multiplex PCR; in TCRdb, only in-frame clones are kept and a portion is missing. The repertoire has 150,000 to 200,000 clones, around 85% of them found once; the top ten carry 5% to 6.5%. The sample was peripheral blood, taken after recovery from COVID-19. This sequence originates from a human donor who had recovered from COVID-19. This chain uses TRBV7-9 with TRBJ2-5; D gene uncertain. CDR3 region: CASSLMGETQYF. For the CDR3, the DNA is TGTGCCAGCAGCTTAATGGGAGAGACCCAGTACTTC.